Listed below are T cell receptor beta chains from one sample, sequenced in a study of blood T cell repertoires in COVID-19. Method: immunoSEQ multiplex PCR; TCRdb's copy keeps in-frame clones and lacks some. The table shows about 150,000 clones, with just over 85% occurring only once. The sequenced sample consisted of peripheral blood. All receptors come from a man between 65 and 80 years old with acute or convalescent COVID-19. Each CDR3 is given with its conserved first and last residue. Each record gives: J gene, V gene, clone size, D gene, CDR3 protein, CDR3 DNA. The D gene is left open where the match is weak. Rows may omit the clone size; those that give it use once, few, many or a size class.

>TRBJ1-5|TRBV28|.|.
CASSFAGYSNQPQHF
TGTGCCAGCAGTTTCGCAGGGTATAGCAATCAGCCCCAGCATTTT
>TRBJ2-1|TRBV9|.|.
CASSVAPGAGFYNEQFF
TGTGCCAGCAGCGTAGCCCCTGGGGCGGGATTCTACAATGAGCAGTTCTTC
>TRBJ2-7|TRBV28|.|.
CASSFSGTYEQYF
TGTGCCAGCAGTTTTTCGGGTACCTACGAGCAGTACTTC
>TRBJ1-4|TRBV6-5|.|.
CASSPWEANEKLFF
TGTGCCAGCTCCCCCTGGGAGGCTAATGAAAAACTGTTTTTT
>TRBJ2-1|TRBV3-1/TRBV3-2|.|.
CASSRRGKSSYNEQFF
TGTGCCAGCAGCCGGAGGGGTAAGAGCTCCTACAATGAGCAGTTCTTC
>TRBJ1-6|TRBV5-5|once|TRBD1
CASSRGTGGNSPLHF
TGTGCCAGCAGTCGTGGGACAGGGGGAAATTCACCCCTCCACTTT
>TRBJ1-2|TRBV6-2/TRBV6-3|.|.
CASTPTVNYGYTF
TGTGCCAGCACCCCGACAGTGAACTATGGCTACACCTTC
>TRBJ2-2|TRBV10-3|.|.
CAISESRADHTGELFF
TGTGCCATCAGTGAGAGTCGAGCGGATCACACCGGGGAGCTGTTTTTT
>TRBJ2-5|TRBV3-1/TRBV3-2|.|TRBD2
CASSPGLGETQYF
TGTGCCAGCAGCCCTGGACTAGGAGAGACCCAGTACTTC
>TRBJ2-2|TRBV29-1|once|.
CSVSRGNTGELFF
TGCAGCGTTTCCAGGGGTAACACCGGGGAGCTGTTTTTT
>TRBJ2-1|TRBV7-9|.|TRBD1
CASSSTGGTYNEQFF
TGTGCCAGCAGCTCCACAGGGGGCACCTACAATGAGCAGTTCTTC
>TRBJ2-5|TRBV6-5|.|.
CASSYEETQYF
TGTGCCAGCAGTTACGAGGAGACCCAGTACTTC
>TRBJ2-2|TRBV11-3|.|.
CASSRGRDTGELFF
TGTGCCAGCAGCCGGGGAAGGGACACCGGGGAGCTGTTTTTT
>TRBJ2-6|TRBV18|.|.
CASSPLAISGANVLTF
TGTGCCAGCTCACCACTAGCCATCTCTGGGGCCAACGTCCTGACTTTC
>TRBJ2-5|TRBV7-8|.|TRBD2
CASSSASGLAGGETQYF
TGTGCCAGCAGCTCCGCTTCCGGACTAGCGGGAGGAGAGACCCAGTACTTC
>TRBJ1-4|TRBV3-1/TRBV3-2|.|.
CASSQDGPTTNEKLFF
TGTGCCAGCAGCCAAGATGGGCCCACAACTAATGAAAAACTGTTTTTT
>TRBJ2-1|TRBV2|.|TRBD1
CASSGGDRGPYNEQFF
TGTGCCAGCAGTGGTGGGGACAGGGGGCCATACAATGAGCAGTTCTTC
>TRBJ2-2|TRBV11-2|.|TRBD2
CASSLMGLAGGIGELFF
TGTGCCAGCAGCTTAATGGGACTAGCGGGAGGGATCGGGGAGCTGTTTTTT
>TRBJ2-7|TRBV5-1|.|.
CASSLAVGATYEQYF
TGCGCCAGCAGCTTGGCCGTCGGAGCGACCTACGAGCAGTACTTC
>TRBJ2-5|TRBV7-7|.|TRBD2
CASSLRVGLAGQETQYF
TGTGCTAGCAGCTTACGAGTTGGGCTAGCGGGCCAAGAGACCCAGTACTTC
>TRBJ1-1|TRBV9|.|TRBD1
CASSARQGMNTEAFF
TGTGCCAGCAGCGCCCGACAGGGTATGAACACTGAAGCTTTCTTT
>TRBJ2-1|TRBV12-3/TRBV12-4|few|.
CASKGRRNEQFF
TGTGCCAGCAAGGGCCGGAGGAATGAGCAGTTCTTC
>TRBJ1-5|TRBV6-5|few|TRBD1
CASSTGQGGQPQHF
TGTGCCAGCAGTACCGGACAGGGGGGCCAGCCCCAGCATTTT
>TRBJ2-3|TRBV9|.|.
CASSSGLSTGPDTQYF
TGTGCCAGCAGCTCGGGACTTTCCACGGGACCTGATACGCAGTATTTT
>TRBJ2-1|TRBV4-1|.|TRBD1
CASSMLSRGTYNEQFF
TGCGCCAGCAGCATGCTCTCCAGGGGGACCTACAATGAGCAGTTCTTC
>TRBJ2-1|TRBV5-1|.|TRBD1
CASRSGTGGRNEQFF
TGCGCCAGCAGATCCGGGACAGGGGGGAGGAATGAGCAGTTCTTC
>TRBJ2-1|TRBV5-6|.|TRBD2
CASYGGVTYNEQFF
TGTGCCAGCTACGGGGGGGTCACCTACAATGAGCAGTTCTTC
>TRBJ1-5|TRBV24-1|.|TRBD1
CATSDSPGGSNQPQHF
TGTGCCACCAGTGATTCACCAGGGGGGAGCAATCAGCCCCAGCATTTT
>TRBJ2-2|TRBV7-9|.|TRBD2
CATRAGRGTGELFF
TGTGCCACCAGAGCCGGGAGGGGCACCGGGGAGCTGTTTTTT
>TRBJ2-7|TRBV19|.|TRBD1
CASSIGQGRAYEQYF
TGTGCCAGTAGTATCGGACAGGGGAGGGCCTACGAGCAGTACTTC
>TRBJ2-1|TRBV5-1|once|.
CASSRAIGTGNNEQFF
TGCGCCAGCAGCCGAGCCATAGGAACAGGGAACAATGAGCAGTTCTTC
>TRBJ1-2|TRBV6-5|.|TRBD1
CASSYSVEGADYGYTF
TGTGCCAGCAGTTACTCAGTTGAGGGGGCGGATTATGGCTACACCTTC
>TRBJ2-2|TRBV6-5|.|.
CASSYQTGELFF
TGTGCCAGCAGTTACCAAACCGGGGAGCTGTTTTTT
>TRBJ2-3|TRBV28|.|TRBD2
CASSLQGGADTQYF
TGTGCCAGCAGTTTACAGGGAGGGGCAGATACGCAGTATTTT
>TRBJ1-5|TRBV19|.|.
CASSDRAGQPQHF
TGTGCCAGTAGTGACCGGGCGGGTCAGCCCCAGCATTTT
>TRBJ1-1|TRBV4-3|.|.
CASSQGANTEAFF
TGCGCCAGCAGCCAAGGAGCGAACACTGAAGCTTTCTTT
>TRBJ2-4|TRBV11-2|.|.
CASSSPTGSKNIQYF
TGTGCCAGCAGCTCCCCTACAGGGTCCAAAAACATTCAGTACTTC
>TRBJ1-4|TRBV19|once|TRBD1
CASNRQGEKLFF
TGTGCCAGCAACCGACAGGGAGAAAAACTGTTTTTT
>TRBJ2-3|TRBV5-4|.|TRBD2
CASSFGTSTDTQYF
TGTGCCAGCAGTTTCGGGACTAGTACAGATACGCAGTATTTT
>TRBJ2-7|TRBV18|.|.
CASSPGPTSGNPYEQYF
TGTGCCAGCTCACCAGGTCCCACGAGCGGTAATCCCTACGAGCAGTACTTC
>TRBJ2-1|TRBV11-2|.|TRBD2
CASSFEGLAGNEQFF
TGTGCCAGCAGCTTTGAGGGACTAGCAGGCAATGAGCAGTTCTTC
>TRBJ1-2|TRBV4-2|.|TRBD1
CASSQPRQGAGYGYTF
TGTGCCAGCAGCCAACCTAGACAGGGGGCAGGCTATGGCTACACCTTC
>TRBJ2-5|TRBV10-3|.|TRBD2
CAISETGELAGQETQYF
TGTGCCATCAGTGAGACAGGCGAACTAGCGGGGCAAGAGACCCAGTACTTC
>TRBJ1-1|TRBV6-6|few|.
CASSYSGRVNAEAFF
TGTGCCAGCAGTTACTCGGGCAGGGTGAACGCTGAAGCTTTCTTT
>TRBJ2-1|TRBV29-1|.|TRBD1
CSVQADRSSYNEQFF
TGCAGCGTCCAAGCGGACAGGTCCTCCTACAATGAGCAGTTCTTC
>TRBJ2-2|TRBV2|.|.
CASSKSGATGELFF
TGTGCCAGCAGTAAGTCAGGGGCCACCGGGGAGCTGTTTTTT
>TRBJ1-5|TRBV28|.|.
CASSSPTGLNQPQHF
TGTGCCAGCAGTTCCCCGACAGGCCTCAATCAGCCCCAGCATTTT
>TRBJ2-6|TRBV27|.|TRBD2
CASSMSGGAGANVLTF
TGTGCCAGCAGTATGAGCGGGGGCGCTGGGGCCAACGTCCTGACTTTC